This T cell receptor (beta chain) was sequenced during a study of blood T cell repertoires in COVID-19. Across the study: COVID-19 samples collected from the United States, Italy and Spain covered acute and convalescent phases. Sample material is recorded as cDNA or gDNA derived from T cells, B-cell-depleted T cells, or PBMCs.

Under the authors' procedure: Estimation of nucleated cell counts relied on the amplification of reference gene primers. This table comes from immunoSEQ multiplex PCR, and its TCRdb copy is limited to in-frame clones, with some not included. Clone size and the V and J calls come from that table; the DNA yielded D and trimming. The sample carries 65,000 or so clones, 90% recorded once. CDR3 length: 14 amino acids. In germline, CDR1 is SGHTA, CDR2 FQGNSA. Trimming at V came to 1 base and at J to 4 bases, leaving 3 bases not matched to a gene. Material: peripheral blood. This clonotype was sampled from a man in his sixties with acute or convalescent COVID-19. The V and J genes are TRBV7-2 and TRBJ2-5, with TRBD1 matching 7 bases. Here the CDR3 reads CASSLGDSRETQYF. The CDR3 nucleotides read TGTGCCAGCAGCTTAGGGGACAGTCGAGAGACCCAGTACTTC. Supplemented by reference TRBV7-2 and TRBJ2-5, the full variable domain reads GAGVSQSPSNKVTEKGKDVELRCDPISGHTALYWYRQSLGQGLEFLIYFQGNSAPDKSGLPSDRFSAERTGGSVSTLTIQRTQQEDSAVYLCASSLGDSRETQYFGPGTRLLVL.